This T cell receptor beta chain came from a study of blood T cell repertoires in COVID-19. Only in-frame clones appear in the TCRdb table, and some are missing; sequencing was by immunoSEQ multiplex PCR. The sample consists of around 200,000 clones, around nine tenths of them appearing once. The sequenced sample consisted of peripheral blood. This receptor was taken from a man aged 35 to 55 with acute or convalescent COVID-19.

The CDR3 nucleotides read TGTGCCAGCTCACCGGACAGGGCTGGTATCTACGAGCAGTACTTC. Its translation: CASSPDRAGIYEQYF. The V gene is TRBV18, the J gene TRBJ2-7; 8 bases are shared with TRBD1. Germline trimming cut 3 bases from V and 3 bases from J; bases unmatched to any gene: 7. CDR3 length: 15 amino acids. Germline CDR1 is KGHSH and CDR2 is LQKENI.